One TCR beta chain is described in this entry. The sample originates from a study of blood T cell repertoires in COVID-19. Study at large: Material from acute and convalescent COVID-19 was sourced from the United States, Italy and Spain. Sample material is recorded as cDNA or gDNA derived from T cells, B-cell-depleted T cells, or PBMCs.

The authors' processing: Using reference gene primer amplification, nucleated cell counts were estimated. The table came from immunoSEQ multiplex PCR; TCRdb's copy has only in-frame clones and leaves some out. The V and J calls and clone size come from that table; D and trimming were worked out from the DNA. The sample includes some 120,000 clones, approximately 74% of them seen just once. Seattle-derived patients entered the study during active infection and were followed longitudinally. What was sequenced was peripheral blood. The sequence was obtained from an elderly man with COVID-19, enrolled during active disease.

CDR3 in DNA: TGTGCCAGCAGCGTCCGGGACAGGGTTTACAATGAGCAGTTCTTC. This gives the protein CASSVRDRVYNEQFF. V usage is TRBV9 and J usage is TRBJ2-1, with 9 nucleotides matching TRBD1. The CDR3 is 15 residues long. V shed 2 bases, J shed 4 bases, and the junction held 4 bases outside the gene matches. Germline assignment: CDR1 SGDLS and CDR2 YYNGEE.